These T cell receptor beta chains were read from a single sample in a study of Graves' ophthalmopathy and Graves' hyperthyroidism. TCRdb reprocessed the multiplex PCR reads with MiXCR, giving one entry per CDR3 protein. The sample has about 370,000 distinct CDR3 sequences, 17% seen once. Sequencing was done on a sample of peripheral blood. The receptor set was obtained from an adult woman with stable Graves' hyperthyroidism. Both conserved end residues are part of each CDR3. Each record gives: J gene, clone size, D gene, V gene, CDR3 protein, CDR3 DNA. A D gene is named only where the DNA matches it firmly. Part of the rows lack a size; the others show once, few, many or a class for expanded clones.

TRBJ2-7 | NA | TRBD2 | TRBV11-1 | CASSLVTSGGSYEQYF | TGTGCCAGCAGCTTGGTGACTAGCGGGGGATCCTACGAGCAGTACTTC
TRBJ1-2 | few | TRBD1 | TRBV30 | CAWSGQAGRGYTF | TGTGCCTGGAGCGGACAGGCCGGGCGTGGCTACACCTTC
TRBJ1-5 | many | NA | TRBV6-1 | CASILGFNNQPQHF | TGTGCCAGCATCCTAGGGTTTAACAATCAGCCCCAGCATTTT
TRBJ2-5 | many | NA | TRBV10-3 | CAISEKPGTGQETQYF | TGTGCCATCAGTGAGAAACCCGGGACGGGACAAGAGACCCAGTACTTC
TRBJ1-1 | NA | NA | TRBV5-1 | CASSLAINTEAFF | TGCGCCAGCAGCTTGGCCATTAACACTGAAGCTTTCTTT
TRBJ2-7 | many | NA | TRBV29-1 | CSVINGYEQYF | TGCAGCGTAATTAATGGCTACGAGCAGTACTTC
TRBJ1-2 | NA | NA | TRBV12-3/TRBV12-4 | CASSHTTGFDYGYTF | TGTGCCAGCAGCCATACGACAGGTTTTGACTATGGCTACACCTTC
TRBJ2-2 | few | TRBD2 | TRBV3-1 | CASSQDRRLAGGVGELFF | TGTGCCAGCAGCCAAGATCGGCGACTAGCGGGAGGGGTCGGGGAGCTGTTTTTT
TRBJ2-7 | many | NA | TRBV28 | CASSLTGTLYEQYF | TGTGCCAGCAGTCTCACCGGGACATTGTACGAGCAGTACTTC
TRBJ2-7 | many | NA | TRBV28 | CASSSSVGEQYF | TGTGCCAGCAGCTCAAGCGTGGGCGAGCAGTACTTC
TRBJ2-7 | many | TRBD1 | TRBV19 | CASTLGQANTYEQYF | TGTGCCAGTACCCTCGGACAGGCGAATACCTACGAGCAGTACTTC
TRBJ2-7 | many | TRBD1 | TRBV10-3 | CAISGGQGAVRDEQYF | TGTGCCATCAGTGGCGGACAGGGGGCAGTTCGAGACGAGCAGTACTTC
TRBJ2-7 | few | NA | TRBV4-3 | CASSPSPGAGEQYF | TGCGCCAGCAGCCCTTCCCCCGGGGCCGGGGAGCAGTACTTC
TRBJ1-1 | few | NA | TRBV4-3 | CASSQGVRGLNTEAFF | TGCGCCAGCAGCCAAGGGGTACGGGGGCTGAACACTGAAGCTTTCTTT
TRBJ1-3 | NA | TRBD1 | TRBV20-1 | CSAPGQGIRNTIYF | TGCAGTGCGCCGGGACAGGGTATAAGAAACACCATATATTTT
TRBJ2-2 | many | NA | TRBV11-3 | CASSLGWGIGELFF | TGTGCCAGCAGCTTAGGATGGGGAATCGGGGAGCTGTTTTTT
TRBJ1-2 | many | TRBD1 | TRBV7-9 | CASSSSGTGGNGYTF | TGTGCCAGCAGCTCTTCCGGGACAGGGGGCAATGGCTACACCTTC
TRBJ2-7 | NA | TRBD2 | TRBV27 | CASRGAGGRAYEQYF | TGTGCCAGCAGAGGAGCGGGAGGGAGGGCCTACGAGCAGTACTTC
TRBJ1-3 | many | NA | TRBV9 | CASSGRASLSGNTIYF | TGTGCCAGCAGCGGTCGGGCTTCGCTCTCTGGAAACACCATATATTTT
TRBJ1-2 | NA | TRBD1 | TRBV12-3/TRBV12-4 | CASSFGGGGYGYTF | TGTGCCAGCAGTTTCGGAGGGGGCGGCTATGGCTACACCTTC
TRBJ2-5 | many | NA | TRBV20-1 | CSAKDYGRGSQETQYF | TGCAGTGCTAAAGATTACGGCAGGGGATCCCAAGAGACCCAGTACTTC
TRBJ1-3 | many | TRBD1 | TRBV20-1 | CSATPGGARESSGNTIYF | TGCAGTGCTACGCCAGGGGGCGCACGAGAGAGCTCTGGAAACACCATATATTTT
TRBJ2-7 | many | TRBD2 | TRBV28 | CASSSPGGGRAYEQYF | TGTGCCAGCAGTTCGCCCGGGGGCGGGAGGGCCTACGAGCAGTACTTC
TRBJ1-5 | many | NA | TRBV6-1 | CASRGRGASQPQHF | TGTGCCAGCAGGGGGCGGGGGGCATCCCAGCCCCAGCATTTT
TRBJ1-1 | many | TRBD1 | TRBV27 | CASRKTTGGKEAFF | TGTGCCAGCAGAAAAACAACAGGGGGCAAGGAAGCTTTCTTT
TRBJ1-1 | NA | NA | TRBV7-2 | CASRLGPLGTEAFF | TGTGCCAGCAGGCTAGGGCCTCTCGGAACTGAAGCTTTCTTT
TRBJ1-2 | many | NA | TRBV2 | CASSETGYYGYTF | TGTGCCAGCAGTGAAACGGGTTACTATGGCTACACCTTC
TRBJ1-5 | many | TRBD1 | TRBV2 | CASSPTDRGNQPQHF | TGTGCCAGCAGTCCGACCGACAGGGGGAATCAGCCCCAGCATTTT
TRBJ2-4 | many | NA | TRBV4-1 | CASSQESVGGHIQYF | TGCGCCAGCAGCCAAGAATCAGTCGGGGGACACATTCAGTACTTC
TRBJ2-5 | NA | TRBD2 | TRBV7-6 | CASSLFIWGRGETQYF | TGTGCCAGCAGCTTATTTATTTGGGGGAGGGGAGAGACCCAGTACTTC
TRBJ2-7 | many | NA | TRBV29-1 | CSVEFSAYEQYF | TGCAGCGTTGAATTCTCGGCCTACGAGCAGTACTTC
TRBJ2-5 | NA | NA | TRBV19 | CASSNLPVVETQYF | TGTGCCAGTAGTAACCTACCGGTAGTGGAGACCCAGTACTTC
TRBJ1-5 | many | NA | TRBV7-9 | CASSLGTGRQPQHF | TGTGCCAGCAGCTTAGGTACAGGGAGGCAGCCCCAGCATTTT
TRBJ2-5 | many | TRBD2 | TRBV12-3/TRBV12-4 | CASSLAGASGQETQYF | TGTGCCAGCAGTTTAGCGGGGGCTAGCGGGCAAGAGACCCAGTACTTC
TRBJ2-7 | NA | NA | TRBV5-4 | CASSLVGIDEQYF | TGTGCCAGCAGCTTGGTAGGTATCGACGAGCAGTACTTC
TRBJ1-2 | many | NA | TRBV13 | CASSFADTNYGYTF | TGTGCCAGCAGCTTCGCAGACACTAACTATGGCTACACCTTC
TRBJ1-1 | many | NA | TRBV5-1 | CASSPKGPGPPLNTEAFF | TGCGCCAGCAGTCCGAAGGGGCCAGGACCCCCCCTGAACACTGAAGCTTTCTTT
TRBJ1-1 | many | NA | TRBV4-1 | CASSQNRGRRGTEAFF | TGCGCCAGCAGCCAAAATCGAGGGCGCCGTGGCACTGAAGCTTTCTTT
TRBJ1-1 | many | NA | TRBV28 | CASSLRGDDTEAFF | TGTGCCAGCAGTTTAAGAGGGGATGACACTGAAGCTTTCTTT
TRBJ1-3 | many | NA | TRBV12-3/TRBV12-4 | CASSFSTTGNTIYF | TGTGCCAGCAGTTTCTCTACAACTGGAAACACCATATATTTT
TRBJ2-7 | NA | NA | TRBV29-1 | CSVDTLISYEQYF | TGCAGCGTTGACACCCTTATCTCCTACGAGCAGTACTTC
TRBJ1-3 | NA | TRBD1 | TRBV11-2 | CASRPPGQGRNTIYF | TGTGCCAGCAGACCGCCGGGACAGGGGAGAAACACCATATATTTT
TRBJ2-7 | NA | NA | TRBV7-9 | CASSPTPTYEQYF | TGTGCCAGCAGCCCCACCCCGACCTACGAGCAGTACTTC
TRBJ1-1 | many | TRBD1 | TRBV6-2/TRBV6-3 | CASSYRGTGVRRKNTEAFF | TGTGCCAGCAGTTACAGGGGGACAGGGGTGAGACGAAAGAACACTGAAGCTTTCTTT
TRBJ1-1 | once | TRBD1 | TRBV6-1 | CASRATTGLNTEAFF | TGTGCCAGCAGAGCTACGACAGGGTTGAACACTGAAGCTTTCTTT
TRBJ1-2 | many | NA | TRBV15 | CATSRDAVMAYGYTF | TGTGCCACCAGCAGAGATGCAGTGATGGCGTATGGCTACACCTTC
TRBJ2-7 | NA | NA | TRBV5-1 | CASSLSTIVYEQYF | TGCGCCAGCAGCTTGTCGACTATCGTGTACGAGCAGTACTTC
TRBJ2-5 | many | NA | TRBV25-1 | CASHDRIKETQYF | TGTGCCAGTCACGACAGAATCAAAGAGACCCAGTACTTC
TRBJ1-2 | NA | NA | TRBV4-1 | CASSQVNLPSYGYTF | TGCGCCAGCAGCCAAGTGAACCTACCCAGCTATGGCTACACCTTC
TRBJ2-7 | many | TRBD1 | TRBV15 | CATSRGDRGGYEQYF | TGTGCCACCAGCAGAGGGGACAGGGGTGGCTACGAGCAGTACTTC
TRBJ2-5 | many | NA | TRBV12-5 | CASGFAQPETQYF | TGTGCTAGTGGTTTCGCTCAACCCGAGACCCAGTACTTC
TRBJ2-7 | NA | TRBD1 | TRBV20-1 | CSAWTGGTYEQYF | TGCAGTGCTTGGACAGGGGGTACCTACGAGCAGTACTTC
TRBJ1-1 | NA | TRBD1 | TRBV29-1 | CSVGMTGNSEAFF | TGCAGCGTAGGGATGACAGGGAACTCTGAAGCTTTCTTT
TRBJ2-7 | NA | NA | TRBV12-3/TRBV12-4 | CASSLWSGEQYF | TGTGCCAGCAGTTTGTGGTCGGGCGAGCAGTACTTC
TRBJ2-1 | few | TRBD2 | TRBV19 | CASSISSGRNNEQFF | TGTGCCAGTAGTATCTCTAGCGGGAGGAACAATGAGCAGTTCTTC
TRBJ1-2 | many | NA | TRBV12-3/TRBV12-4 | CASSSRDGHYGYTF | TGTGCCAGCAGTTCCCGGGACGGTCACTATGGCTACACCTTC
TRBJ1-2 | many | NA | TRBV10-2 | CASRSGVNYGYTF | TGCGCCAGCAGAAGCGGAGTTAACTATGGCTACACCTTC
TRBJ2-4 | few | NA | TRBV7-3 | CASSSRGDIRSKNIQYF | TGTGCCAGCAGCTCCCGTGGTGATATCCGGTCCAAAAACATTCAGTACTTC
TRBJ1-1 | many | NA | TRBV25-1 | CASSEQDGLGTEAFF | TGTGCCAGCAGTGAACAGGACGGCCTAGGGACTGAAGCTTTCTTT
TRBJ2-7 | many | TRBD2 | TRBV12-3/TRBV12-4 | CASSPPGRARDYEQYF | TGTGCCAGCAGTCCCCCCGGGAGGGCTCGCGACTACGAGCAGTACTTC